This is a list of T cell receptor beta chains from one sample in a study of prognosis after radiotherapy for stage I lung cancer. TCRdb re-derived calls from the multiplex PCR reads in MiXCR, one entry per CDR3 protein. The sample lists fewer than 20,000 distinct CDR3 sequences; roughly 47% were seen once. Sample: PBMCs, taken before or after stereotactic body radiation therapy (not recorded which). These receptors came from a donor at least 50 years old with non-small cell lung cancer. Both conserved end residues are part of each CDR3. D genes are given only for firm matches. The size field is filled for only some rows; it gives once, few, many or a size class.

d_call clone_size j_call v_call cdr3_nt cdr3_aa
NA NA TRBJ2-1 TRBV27 TGTGCCAGCAGTCTTCGGCCTTACAATGAGCAGTTCTTC CASSLRPYNEQFF
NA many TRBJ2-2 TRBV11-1 TGTGCCAGCAGCACCCTCAACGGGGAGCTGTTTTTT CASSTLNGELFF
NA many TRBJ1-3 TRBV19 TGTGCCAGTAGCCCAGCAGTCTCTGGAAACACCATATATTTT CASSPAVSGNTIYF
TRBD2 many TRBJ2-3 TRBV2 TGTGCCAGCAGCTCGAGCGGGGGCACAGATACGCAGTATTTT CASSSSGGTDTQYF
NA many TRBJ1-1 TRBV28 TGTGCCAGAAAAACCTTAACGACGGGGGTCGGGTTCACTGAAGCTTTCTTT CARKTLTTGVGFTEAFF
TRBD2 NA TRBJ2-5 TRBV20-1 TGCAGTGCTAGCGACGGGAGGGGCCAAGAGACCCAGTACTTC CSASDGRGQETQYF
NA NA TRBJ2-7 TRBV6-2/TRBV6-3 TGTGCCAGCAGTGAAGGAGGGACGTTTCTCTACGAGCAGTACTTC CASSEGGTFLYEQYF
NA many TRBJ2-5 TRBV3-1 TGTGCCAGCAGCCCTCTCCGACAGTACCAAGAGACCCAGTACTTC CASSPLRQYQETQYF
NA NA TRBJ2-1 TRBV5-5 TGTGCCAGCAGCTTGGTACCGGGAGCCTCCTACGATGAGCAGTTCTTC CASSLVPGASYDEQFF
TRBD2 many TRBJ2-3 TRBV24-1 TGTGCCACCAGTGATAGACTAGCGTCTAGCACAGATACGCAGTATTTT CATSDRLASSTDTQYF
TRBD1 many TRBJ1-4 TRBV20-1 TGCAGTGCTAGAGAGCGATGGACAGGGGGCCATGAAAAACTGTTTTTT CSARERWTGGHEKLFF
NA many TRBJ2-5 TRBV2 TGTGCCAGCAGTGGGGCTCAGACCCAGTACTTC CASSGAQTQYF
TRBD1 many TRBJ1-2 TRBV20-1 TGCAGTGCAGACACAGGGGCGCGGTTTGGGGGCTACACCTTC CSADTGARFGGYTF
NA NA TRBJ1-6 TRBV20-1 TGCAGTGCAATAGTCGAGGGCGCAGGTTTTGGTTCACCCCTCCACTTT CSAIVEGAGFGSPLHF
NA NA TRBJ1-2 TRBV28 TGTGCCAGCAGCCATGAACAGGTATGGGCGTTAAGCGGCTACACCTTC CASSHEQVWALSGYTF
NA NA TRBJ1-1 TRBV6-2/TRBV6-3 TGTGCCAGCAGTGCGGCCGGCCAGGCCTCCCTTGGTGCTTTCTTT CASSAAGQASLGAFF
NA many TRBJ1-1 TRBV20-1 TGCAGTGCTAGTTCTGGGACGGTCAACACTGAAGCTTTCTTT CSASSGTVNTEAFF
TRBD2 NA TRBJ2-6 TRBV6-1 TGTGCCAGCAGTGGGACTAGCGGGACGGCTGGGGCCAACGTCCTGACTTTC CASSGTSGTAGANVLTF
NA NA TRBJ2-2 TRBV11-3 TGTGCCAGCAGCCAACGAGCGAACACCGTGGAGCAGTTTTTT CASSQRANTVEQFF
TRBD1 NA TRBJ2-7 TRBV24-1 TGTTCCACCAGTGCCTCCGGGACAGGGGGGACCTACGAGCAGTACTTC CSTSASGTGGTYEQYF
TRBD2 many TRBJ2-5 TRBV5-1 TGCGCCAGCACGGGAGGAGAGCGCGAGGTAGAGACCCAGTACTTC CASTGGEREVETQYF
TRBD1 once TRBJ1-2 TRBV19 TGTGCCAGTAGTATAGGGACGACAGGACAGGTCTATGGCTACACCTTC CASSIGTTGQVYGYTF
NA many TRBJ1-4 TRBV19 TGTGCCAGCCAACCCATTGCGGGGAGCACTAATGAAAAACTGTTTTTT CASQPIAGSTNEKLFF
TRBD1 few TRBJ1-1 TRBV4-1 TGCGCCAGCAGCCTGTTGACAGGGGCCCTTGGCGGAGCTTTCTTT CASSLLTGALGGAFF
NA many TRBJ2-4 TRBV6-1 TGTGCCAGCAGTCGGCTCCGGGAGTCCCCTATAGCCAAAAACATTCAGTACTTC CASSRLRESPIAKNIQYF
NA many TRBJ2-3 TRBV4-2 TGTGCCAGCAGTCCCGGGGAGGGGGTATCCACAGATACGCAGTATTTT CASSPGEGVSTDTQYF
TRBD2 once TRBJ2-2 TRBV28 TGTGCCGAAGGACGCGGGACTAACACCGGGGAGTTGTTTTTT CAEGRGTNTGELFF
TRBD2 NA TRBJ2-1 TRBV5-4 TGTGCTAGCAGCTTGGAGGGACGCGGGAGCAACAATGAGCAGTTCTTC CASSLEGRGSNNEQFF
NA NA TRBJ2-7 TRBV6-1 TGTGCCAGCATCCTCGGCGGTGCTAGCGCCGAGCAGTACTTC CASILGGASAEQYF
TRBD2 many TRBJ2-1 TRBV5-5 TGTGCCAGCAGCTTGGAGCCAGCGGGAAACAATGAGCAGTTCTTC CASSLEPAGNNEQFF
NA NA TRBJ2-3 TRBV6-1 TGTGCCAGCAGCGAGAGAGGGCTCACAGATACGCAGTATTTT CASSERGLTDTQYF
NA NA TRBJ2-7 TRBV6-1 TGTGCCAGCAGCAAAAGTGTGAGCAACGAGCAGTACTTC CASSKSVSNEQYF
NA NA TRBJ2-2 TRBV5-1 TGCGCCTGCTATCAGGGGTCCGTCACCGGGGAGCTGTTTTTT CACYQGSVTGELFF
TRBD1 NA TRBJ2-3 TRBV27 TGTGCCAGCAGTGTCCCGGGACAGGGGGCAGATACGCAGTATTTT CASSVPGQGADTQYF
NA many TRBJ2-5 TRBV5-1 TGCGCCAGCAGCTTGGTGCCAGATCAAGAGACCCAGTACTTC CASSLVPDQETQYF
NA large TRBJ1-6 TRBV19 TGTGCCAGTAGTTCTTCAGGGGCGGGTAATTCACCCCTCCACTTT CASSSSGAGNSPLHF
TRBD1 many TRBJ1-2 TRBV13 TGTGCCAGCAGCTTATCCTGGCAGGGGGCCTATGGCTACACCTTC CASSLSWQGAYGYTF
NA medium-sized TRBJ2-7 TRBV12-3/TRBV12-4 TGTGCCAGCACCCTCCGGTGGGGCGAGCAGTACTTC CASTLRWGEQYF
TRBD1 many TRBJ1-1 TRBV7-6 TGTGCCAGCAGCTCCGGAAGCGTTCAGGGGGGGGGCACTGAAGCTTTCTTT CASSSGSVQGGGTEAFF
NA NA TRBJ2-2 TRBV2 TGTGCCAGCAGGGAGTCCGGCACCGGGGAGCTGTTTTTT CASRESGTGELFF
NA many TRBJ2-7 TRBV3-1 TGTGCCAGCAGCGAGGGACTGTTACCCTACGAGCAGTACTTC CASSEGLLPYEQYF
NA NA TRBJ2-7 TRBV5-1 TGCGCCAGCAGCTTGGCTGGAGAGCAGTACTTC CASSLAGEQYF
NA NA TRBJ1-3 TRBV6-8 TGTGTCAGCACGTCATCGAACACCATATATTTT CVSTSSNTIYF
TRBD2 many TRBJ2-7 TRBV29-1 TGCAGCGTTGAAGTTCGGCCTAGTCGGCAGCGGGAGGGGAACGAGCAGTACTTC CSVEVRPSRQREGNEQYF
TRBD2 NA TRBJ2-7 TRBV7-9 TGTGCCAGCAGCTTAGGGACTAGCAACGAGCAGTACTTC CASSLGTSNEQYF
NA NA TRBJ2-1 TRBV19 TGTGCCAGTCCATTGGGGAATGAGCAGTTCTTC CASPLGNEQFF
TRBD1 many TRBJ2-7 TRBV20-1 TGCAGTGCTAGAAACTCCGGGACAGGCTCCTACGAGCAGTACTTC CSARNSGTGSYEQYF
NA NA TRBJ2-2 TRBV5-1 TGCGCCAGCAGCTTGAGGGCAGGGGAACCCGGGAACACCGGGGATCTGTCTTTT CASSLRAGEPGNTGDLSF
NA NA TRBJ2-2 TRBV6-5 TGTGCCAGCAGTTACTCGAACCAGTTCACCGGGGAGCTGTTTTTT CASSYSNQFTGELFF